The clone carrying this T cell receptor beta chain was counted a few times. What it binds is not known. The germline gives CDR1 KGHDR, CDR2 SFDVKD. Losses at the gene ends were 3 bases for V and 0 bases for J; bases not matched to a gene: 5. The CDR3 spans 16 residues. Template material for amplifying TCR beta CDR3 regions consisted of RNA transcripts. The TCR CDR3 was amplified in a first-round RT-PCR using the HTBI primer set. TCRdb reanalysed the multiplex PCR reads using MiXCR and keeps one entry per CDR3 protein. The sample has about 480,000 distinct CDR3 sequences, roughly an eighth seen once. Patients having uncontrolled infection, another autoimmune disease, pregnancy or lactation were not included. The PBMCs had their origin in about 9.7 ml of fresh peripheral blood. This entry belongs to a study of T cells in Graves' hyperthyroidism and ophthalmopathy. Study as a whole: Pretreatment peripheral blood was obtained at initial diagnosis.

Overall study findings and caveats: In the blood, most expanded thyroid clonotypes above 0.001 appeared as well.

Sequencing used blood. The chain is built from TRBV24-1 and TRBJ1-2; TRBD1 matches at 8 bases. The sequence derives from a woman aged 18-29 years with Graves' hyperthyroidism. The CDR3 spells CATSDATGASNYGYTF. DNA for the CDR3: TGTGCCACCAGTGATGCGACAGGGGCCTCTAACTATGGCTACACCTTC.